This T cell receptor (beta chain) was recorded in a study of PD-L1 blockade in urothelial cancer. Study details: Study patients had been treated with 0 to 3 previous chemotherapy regimens. Blood gave a median approximately 150,000 T cells.

TCRdb's copy holds only in-frame clones and misses some; the assay was immunoSEQ multiplex PCR. Of roughly 63,000 clones detected, 81% appear once; the ten largest clones hold approximately 5.1%. As for time point: pretreatment peripheral blood. In germline, CDR1 is SGHRS, CDR2 YFSETQ. Deletions cut 6 bases from V and 1 base from J, with 13 bases between. CDR3 length: 15 residues. Findings of the study overall: Tumor-associated TCR clones expanded more in blood at 3 weeks in patients with durable benefit. Pretreatment TCR clonality in blood, when below the median, was predictive of better survival.

For this clone: Antigen specificity is unknown.

V is TRBV5-1 and J is TRBJ2-2; D unresolved. The sequenced sample was PBMCs, obtained around atezolizumab (anti-PD-L1) treatment. The clonotype was recovered from a man aged 65 to 79 with urothelial cancer. CDR3 DNA: TGCGCCAGCAAACAGAGATACGAGAACACCGGGGAGCTGTTTTTT. This sequence encodes CASKQRYENTGELFF.